This entry describes one TCR beta chain. Its antigen remains unidentified. The data originate from a study of shared clonotypes between healthy human individuals. As defined, naive CD8 cells were CD45RO-negative and positively selected for CCR7, with terminally differentiated effector memory CD45RA+ cells excluded. Recent acute infections and vaccinations were absent in the healthy HIV-negative adult donors. Deletions cut 2 bases from V and 5 bases from J, with 15 bases between. This CDR3 spans 15 amino acids. CDR1 and CDR2 (germline): MNHEY, SMNVEV (reference sequence). General study findings and limits: Several donors had roughly 5% of their naive CD4 clonotypes in common.

Genomic DNA belonging to each subset was distributed in equal measure over several immunoSEQ plates. Replicate sorted-subset PCRs were loaded with roughly 200 ng DNA, 30,000 to 35,000 T cell genomes. Generated by immunoSEQ multiplex PCR, the TCRdb table keeps only in-frame clones and is missing some. In the table there are roughly 890,000 clones, 92% of which are singletons. The receptor was isolated from a man between 25 and 39 years old in good health. The V gene is TRBV27, the J gene TRBJ2-5; D unclear. Sequencing was done on a sample of naive CD8+ T cells sorted from blood. This CDR3 reads CASSLVTDGVETQYF. DNA for the CDR3: TGTGCCAGCAGTTTAGTGACCGACGGCGTGGAGACCCAGTACTTC.